This TCR beta chain emerged from a study of shared T cell receptors in the human thymus. The method was immunoSEQ multiplex PCR; TCRdb's version includes in-frame clones alone and lacks a portion of them. The sample gives roughly 410,000 clones, approximately 95% of which show up once; 0.015% to 0.02% is in the top ten. The sequenced sample was thymocytes. The clonotype comes from a human donor.

In DNA, the CDR3 is TGTGCCAGCAGTTCTCTCGACAGTGCCAAAAACATTCAGTACTTC. Translating gives CASSSLDSAKNIQYF. The chain couples TRBV27 to TRBJ2-4; weak D call: TRBD1 (5 bases). In germline, CDR1 is MNHEY, CDR2 SMNVEV (reference sequence). Trimming took 4 bases from V and 1 from J, leaving 11 bases between them. CDR3 length equals 15 residues.